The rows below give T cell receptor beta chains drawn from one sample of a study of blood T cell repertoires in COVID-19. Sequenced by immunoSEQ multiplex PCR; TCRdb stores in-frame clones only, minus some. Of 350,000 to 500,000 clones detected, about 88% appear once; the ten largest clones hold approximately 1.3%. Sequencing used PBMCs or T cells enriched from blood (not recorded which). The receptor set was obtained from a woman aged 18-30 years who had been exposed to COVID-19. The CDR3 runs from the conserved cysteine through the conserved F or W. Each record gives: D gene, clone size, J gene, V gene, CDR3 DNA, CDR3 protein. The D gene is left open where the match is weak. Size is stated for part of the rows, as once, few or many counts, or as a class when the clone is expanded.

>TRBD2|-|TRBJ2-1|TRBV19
TGTGCCAGTAGTATATCTAGCGGGAGGGTGAAGGGATTCAATTCCTTCTTC
CASSISSGRVKGFNSFF
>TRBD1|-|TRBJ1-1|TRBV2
TGTGCCAGCAGTCGTACCACAGGGGGTGGGACTGAAGCTTTCTTT
CASSRTTGGGTEAFF
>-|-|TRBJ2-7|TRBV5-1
TGCGCCAGCAGCCTACTACTCAACTCCTACGAGCAGTACTTC
CASSLLLNSYEQYF
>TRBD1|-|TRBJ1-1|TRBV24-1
TGTGCCACCAGTGGAAACACAGGGGGAGGGACTGAAGCTTTCTTT
CATSGNTGGGTEAFF
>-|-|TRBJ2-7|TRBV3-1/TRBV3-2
TGTGCCAGCAGCTCGGCCGGGACTCTTTTCGCGAGGGAGCAGTACTTC
CASSSAGTLFAREQYF
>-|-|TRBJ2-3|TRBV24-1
TGTGCCACCAGTGATCGGACTGATTACTCTAGCACAGATACGCAGTATTTT
CATSDRTDYSSTDTQYF
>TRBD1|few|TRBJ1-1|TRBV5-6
TGTGCCAGCAGCTTCTCCGCACAGGGGGCGTCTACTGAAGCTTTCTTT
CASSFSAQGASTEAFF
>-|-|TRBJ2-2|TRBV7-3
TGTGCCAGCAGCTTAGGCAGGGTGAACACCGGGGAGCTGTTTTTT
CASSLGRVNTGELFF
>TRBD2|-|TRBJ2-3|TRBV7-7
TGTGCCAGCAGCTTAGGACTAGCGGGTCGCACAGATACGCAGTATTTT
CASSLGLAGRTDTQYF
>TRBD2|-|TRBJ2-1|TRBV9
TGTGCCAGCAGCGAACGGGAGGTCCACAATGAGCAGTTCTTC
CASSEREVHNEQFF
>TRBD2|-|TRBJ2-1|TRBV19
TGTGCCAGTAGTAAGGGACTAGCGGGAGTGAACTCCTACAATGAGCAGTTCTTC
CASSKGLAGVNSYNEQFF
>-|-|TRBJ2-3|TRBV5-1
TGCGCCAGCGCCCTGAGGGCGCTGGACGCAGATACGCAGTATTTT
CASALRALDADTQYF
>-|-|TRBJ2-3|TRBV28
TGTGCCAGCAGTTCCGTTCCAGATACGCAGTATTTT
CASSSVPDTQYF
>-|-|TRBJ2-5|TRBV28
TGTGCCAGCAGCTCACAGGGATTCGGCGAAGAGACCCAGTACTTC
CASSSQGFGEETQYF
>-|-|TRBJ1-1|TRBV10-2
TGCGCCAGCAGTGACTCCTCAACAGGTTTCACTGAAGCTTTCTTT
CASSDSSTGFTEAFF
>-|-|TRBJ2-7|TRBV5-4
TGTGCCAGCAGCTTGGGGTTAGCCGAGCAGTACTTC
CASSLGLAEQYF
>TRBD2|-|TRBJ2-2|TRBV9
TGTGCCAGCAGCGTAGGTCAGCGGGGGCGCGGGGAGCTGTTTTTT
CASSVGQRGRGELFF
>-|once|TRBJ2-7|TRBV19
TGTGCCAGTAGTATAGGGCGCGGAGGGGCCCTAGGAGATGGCGAGCAGTACTTC
CASSIGRGGALGDGEQYF